This T cell receptor beta chain was captured in a study of response to subunit inactivated influenza vaccine. The germline gives CDR1 SGHVS, CDR2 FQNEAQ. The CDR3 contains 12 residues. Trimming left V 6 bases short and J 13 bases short, with 18 bases between. TCRdb called the RT-PCR reads again in MiXCR, with one record for every CDR3 protein. The sample lists fewer than 650,000 distinct CDR3 sequences, 13% occurring once. Study results and caveats: The authors proposed limited new T cell recruitment per seasonal influenza vaccination.

This clonotype was counted a few times. The antigen is undetermined. The clonotype originates from a man aged 50-59 years who received an inactivated influenza vaccine. The sample was PBMCs from blood, taken about 6 weeks after vaccination. V is TRBV7-8 and J is TRBJ2-5, with D unresolved. The CDR3: CASSHRIGKGYF. The CDR3 region has the DNA TGTGCCAGCAGTCATAGAATCGGCAAAGGGTACTTC. The variable domain in full, completed from reference TRBV7-8 and TRBJ2-5, reads GAGVSQSPRYKVAKRGQDVALRCDPISGHVSLFWYQQALGQGPEFLTYFQNEAQLDKSGLPSDRFFAERPEGSVSTLKIQRTQQEDSAVYLCASSHRIGKGYFGPGTRLLVL.